This T cell receptor beta chain was profiled in a study of blood T cell repertoires in COVID-19 (dated by TCRdb to 2019 to 2021). Notes on the research overall: Samples covering the acute and convalescent phases of COVID-19 were provided by collaborators in the United States, Italy and Spain. The prospective study material was composed of cDNA or gDNA derived from T cells, B-cell-depleted T cells, or PBMCs. The dataset comprised deeply sampled blood TCRbeta repertoires from subjects exposed to, actively infected with, or recovered from COVID-19. The repertoires were released in a freely available public database meant as a resource for research on the immune response to SARS-CoV-2. The samples were drawn from the first 160 participants of the ongoing ImmuneRACE study and from 1,254 subjects provided by 6 global collaborators. A de-identified subject ID, COVID-19 status, age in years and sex were almost always included in the sample metadata. Where available, HLA class I and class II types were taken from metadata supplied by the sample provider and were not determined by assay-based typing. Points the paper makes about the study in general: The quantity of clinical and demographic metadata differed by source and by participant and was supplied without curation.

Each collaborating institution followed its own protocols to collect whole blood in K2EDTA tubes. For TCRbeta analysis, collaborators shipped samples in one of three forms: frozen whole blood, isolated PBMCs, or DNA extracted from either of those sample types. The CDR3 goes from the cysteine to the phenylalanine over 14 residues. Only the CDR3 region is kept as DNA, spanning 42 bases read in frame from base 1. Cut back by 2 bases and 5 bases, the V and J ends lie 10 bases apart. CDR1 and CDR2, looked up from the germline V gene, are MNHNS and SASEGT. TCRbeta CDR3 regions were amplified from genomic DNA using the immunoSEQ Assay, a bias-controlled multiplex PCR. The authors processed their data as follows. Within the assay, amplification of reference gene primers was used to estimate how many nucleated cells each sample contained. Sequence reads were collapsed and filtered to measure the absolute abundance of every unique TCRbeta CDR3 rearrangement. For each sample, productive Simpson clonality was calculated by taking the square root of Simpson's diversity index across productive rearrangements. The clones in this table, taken by TCRdb from immuneACCESS, are in-frame only. Not every clone is retained; where verified, under half of the shortfall comes from an unresolved V gene, and the cause of the rest is unknown. V, J and clone size reflect that table, while D and trimming were determined from the DNA. Within this sample are about 300,000 clones, with roughly 86% of them counted one time only. Roughly 9% of the sample goes to the ten largest clones.

A remark on this clone: Its antigen is not yet known. No base quality values were provided; no much bigger clone lies one nucleotide off.

The sequenced sample consisted of peripheral blood. The V and J segments used are TRBV6-1 and TRBJ1-5, with the D gene uncertain. This receptor was identified in a man between 18 and 29 years old with active or convalescent COVID-19. The CDR3 protein sequence reads: CASSESGSDQPQHF. Here is the DNA: TGTGCCAGCAGTGAATCGGGGAGTGATCAGCCCCAGCATTTT.